Presented here are 8 T cell receptor beta chains from one specimen sequenced in a study of CD8 T cells in Susac syndrome. The RNA input was about 0.5 to 1 ug, and it was reverse transcribed with random hexamers. TCRdb re-called the immunoSEQ multiplex PCR reads with MiXCR, one entry per CDR3 protein. The table records some 200,000 distinct CDR3 sequences, about 95% of them present only once. The sample taken for sequencing was CD4+ T cells from PBMCs. These receptors all come from a human donor with multiple sclerosis.

The chain carries TRBV4-1 and TRBJ2-1, with D tentatively TRBD2 (5 bases). Trimming cost V 2 bases and J 1 base, with 12 bases left between them. This CDR3 is built from 16 residues. Germline V gene data show CDR1 as MGHRA and CDR2 as YSYEKL. CDR3 protein: CASSQLDLISYNEQFF. The CDR3 DNA reads TGCGCCAGCAGCCAACTGGACTTGATTTCCTACAATGAGCAGTTCTTC.

CDR3 amino acids: CASSLEGRYSNQPQHF. The CDR3 nucleotides are TGCGCCAGCAGCTTGGAGGGACGCTATAGCAATCAGCCCCAGCATTTT. V gene TRBV5-1 combines with J gene TRBJ1-5; weak D call: TRBD1 (5 bases). Trimming stripped 0 bases from V and 0 bases from J, with 10 bases between. This CDR3 contains 16 residues. CDR1 and CDR2 (germline): SGHRS, YFSETQ.

The chain is built from TRBV1 and TRBJ1-6; whether TRBD1, the table's D call, matches the DNA was not checked. TRBV1 is a pseudogene. CDR3 length: 15 residues. The DNA for the CDR3 is TGCACCAGCAGCCAAGAGACAGGGTGTAATTCACCCCTCCACTTT. Encoded protein: CTSSQETGCNSPLHF.

The chain recombines TRBV4-1 with TRBJ1-5; D gene uncertain. Trimming pared 3 bases from V and 6 bases from J, leaving 12 bases between. Per the germline V gene, CDR1 is MGHRA and CDR2 is YSYEKL. This CDR3 contains 14 residues. CDR3 amino acids: CASSHPMARQPQHF. The CDR3 DNA follows: TGCGCCAGCAGCCATCCCATGGCCCGTCAGCCCCAGCATTTT.

The chain couples TRBV5-4 to TRBJ2-5; D call uncertain. Trimming pared 1 base from V and 2 bases from J, leaving 6 bases between. CDR1 and CDR2 from the germline V gene are SGHNT and YYREEE (reference sequence). There are 13 residues in the CDR3. In DNA, the CDR3 is TGTGCCAGCAGCTTGTCCAGTCAAGAGACCCAGTACTTC. Residues: CASSLSSQETQYF.

This clonotype was seen more than once but under ten times. The genes are TRBV29-1 and TRBJ2-3; D is perhaps TRBD1 (5 bases). Germline CDR1 reads SQVTM; CDR2 reads ANQGSEA. The length of the CDR3 is 12 residues. The V and J ends lost 0 bases and 5 bases respectively, with 6 bases between them. The CDR3 here is CSVEEQVDTQYF. The CDR3, as DNA: TGCAGCGTTGAAGAACAGGTAGATACGCAGTATTTT.

V usage is TRBV7-2 and J usage is TRBJ1-1, with unresolved D. CDR1 is SGHTA, CDR2 FQGNSA, per germline. With 5 bases removed from V and 5 bases from J, the gap between germline ends came to 15 bases. The CDR3 runs 14 residues. CDR3 DNA sequence: TGTGCCAGCAGCCAATGGGTGGGAACGACTGAAGCTTTCTTT. It specifies CASSQWVGTTEAFF.

The rearrangement links TRBV20-1 to TRBJ1-1; D unresolved. CDR1 is DFQATT and CDR2 is SNEGSKA in the germline V gene (reference sequence). Trimming cost V 6 bases and J 1 base, with 15 bases left between them. This CDR3 spans 14 amino acids. CDR3 DNA: TGCAGTGCCTCCCAAACAAGGGCGAACACTGAAGCTTTCTTT. Translating it yields CSASQTRANTEAFF.